These 25 T cell receptor beta chains were sequenced from one sample in a study of blood T cells in healthy people across ages. With a J-beta primer mix and a sample-barcoded 5' primer, a second PCR ran about 7 to 12 cycles. TCRdb analysed the 5' RACE reads with MiXCR anew, one entry per CDR3 protein. The repertoire holds 600,000 to 1,000,000 distinct CDR3 sequences, with 25% as singletons. The data also belong to a second study, concerning T cells of mothers and their children.

The sequenced material came from blood. These receptors were obtained from a boy aged 5-17 years in good health.

The chain joins TRBV7-9 to TRBJ1-1; D not certain. This CDR3 is 14 amino acids long. Germline V gene lookup returns CDR1 SEHNR and CDR2 FQNEAQ (reference sequence). The V end was cut by 1 base, the J end by 3 bases, with 9 bases between. In DNA form, the CDR3 reads TGTGCCAGCAGCTTAGTGGAGTTGGACACTGAAGCTTTCTTT. Its translation is CASSLVELDTEAFF.

The rearrangement joins TRBV7-9 to TRBJ1-1; the D is unclear. Germline V gives CDR1 SEHNR, CDR2 FQNEAQ (reference sequence). The CDR3 is made up of 15 amino acids. V lost 5 bases and J 2 bases, leaving 15 bases between the germline ends. The CDR3 reads CASSPPEGINTEAFF. CDR3 sequence (DNA): TGTGCCAGCAGCCCACCAGAGGGAATAAACACTGAAGCTTTCTTT.

This clonotype was picked up a small number of times. The V call is TRBV28, the J call TRBJ2-1; 7 bases align to TRBD2. V was clipped by 5 bases and J by 0 bases; unmatched bases: 13. Germline assignment: CDR1 MDHEN and CDR2 SYDVKM. The CDR3 is 18 residues long. The CDR3 region is CASSTSLATTSSYNEQFF. CDR3 sequence (DNA): TGTGCCAGCAGTACCTCACTAGCGACGACGAGCTCCTACAATGAGCAGTTCTTC.

This clonotype has only a few counts. This chain links TRBV20-1 with TRBJ2-5; D is unclear. The ends were cut back, 0 bases at V and 0 bases at J, with 8 bases in the middle. Germline V gene lookup returns CDR1 DFQATT and CDR2 SNEGSKA (reference sequence). This CDR3 has 14 residues. The CDR3 DNA sequence: TGCAGTGCTAGAGATGAAGGTAACCAAGAGACCCAGTACTTC. Translation gives CSARDEGNQETQYF.

This clonotype was counted a few times. The chain joins TRBV6-2 or TRBV6-3 to TRBJ1-1, with D unclear. CDR1 MNHEY and CDR2 SVGEGT come from the germline V gene. The CDR3 has 14 residues. The germline V and J ends were trimmed by 6 bases and 2 bases, with 13 bases remaining between them. The CDR3 DNA follows: TGTGCCAGCAGAAAATCCTTCCTAAACACTGAAGCTTTCTTT. Translating it yields CASRKSFLNTEAFF.

The chain links TRBV12-3 or TRBV12-4 to TRBJ2-5; maybe TRBD1 (6 bases). The CDR3 loop spans 15 amino acids. Trimming left V 6 bases short and J 1 base short, with 15 bases between. The CDR3 bases are TGTGCCAGCAGCCCGCGACAGGCCCCCCAAGAGACCCAGTACTTC. Encoded protein: CASSPRQAPQETQYF.

There are many counts of this clonotype. The J gene is TRBJ1-2, the V gene TRBV12-3 or TRBV12-4; D not certain. Deletions cut 6 bases from V and 2 bases from J, with 10 bases between. CDR3 length: 13 residues. In DNA form, the CDR3 reads TGTGCCAGCAGCTCAACGGAAAACTATGGCTACACCTTC. Its translation is CASSSTENYGYTF.

This clonotype appeared a few times. The gene calls are TRBV25-1 and TRBJ2-5, with no clear D. Germline V lookup: CDR1 MGHDK, CDR2 SYGVNS. The CDR3 is made up of 15 amino acids. Trimming removed 3 bases from V and 5 bases from J, with 16 bases in between. For the CDR3, the DNA is TGTGCCAGCAGTGAGGGGTCCCAGGCGTGGGAGACCCAGTACTTC. This sequence encodes CASSEGSQAWETQYF.

The V gene is TRBV2, the J gene TRBJ2-5, with a possible D match to TRBD2 (6 bases). V lost 10 bases to trimming and J lost 3 bases, with 18 bases between them. The CDR3 extends over 14 amino acids. In germline, CDR1 is SNHLY, CDR2 FYNNEI. The CDR3 sequence is CAIETGPGEETQYF. The CDR3 DNA sequence: TGTGCCATCGAGACGGGGCCGGGGGAAGAGACCCAGTACTTC.

The genes are TRBV6-5 and TRBJ2-5; TRBD2 is a possible D gene (6 bases). The DNA end is a closer match to TRBJ2-1, so the J assignment may be wrong. CDR1 and CDR2 from the germline V gene are MNHEY and SVGAGI. The CDR3 consists of 19 residues. CDR3 nucleotides: TGTGCCAGCAGTTACTATAAAGGGGTTCCGGGAGCAAGGAACAATGAGCAGTTCTTC. It yields the protein CASSYYKGVPGARNNEQFF.

Only a few counts were recorded for this clonotype. J is TRBJ2-1 and V is TRBV12-3 or TRBV12-4; perhaps TRBD2 as D (6 bases). The V end lost 4 bases, the J end lost 7 bases, and 17 bases lay between the germline ends. The CDR3 runs to 15 residues. The CDR3 loop reads CASSYSGVKRNEQFF. In nucleotides, the CDR3 is TGTGCCAGCAGTTATAGCGGAGTTAAGAGGAATGAGCAGTTCTTC.

CDR3 amino acids: CASSLDPAPRFYEQYF. As DNA, the CDR3 is TGTGCCAGCAGCTTAGATCCGGCCCCGCGGTTCTACGAGCAGTACTTC. The chain recombines TRBV7-2 with TRBJ2-7; D gene uncertain. The CDR3 extends over 16 amino acids. Per germline, CDR1 SGHTA and CDR2 FQGNSA. The V end was cut by 1 base, the J end by 3 bases, with 16 bases between.

This clonotype appeared a few times. V gene TRBV20-1 combines with J gene TRBJ2-7; 7 nucleotides line up with TRBD1. V shed 8 bases, J shed 0 bases, and the junction held 10 bases outside the gene matches. This CDR3 region has 14 residues. Germline V gene data show CDR1 as DFQATT and CDR2 as SNEGSKA (reference sequence). CDR3 in DNA: TGCAGTACAGAGGACAGGCAGAGCTCCTACGAGCAGTACTTC. It yields the protein CSTEDRQSSYEQYF.

V gene TRBV29-1 combines with J gene TRBJ1-1; D is unclear. With 0 bases removed from V and 4 bases from J, the gap between germline ends came to 9 bases. The CDR3 contains 13 residues. Germline assignment: CDR1 SQVTM and CDR2 ANQGSEA. The CDR3 DNA sequence: TGCAGCGTTGAAGACCCGAGTCCCACTGAAGCTTTCTTT. It translates to CSVEDPSPTEAFF.

The rearrangement joins TRBV12-3 or TRBV12-4 to TRBJ1-1; D is unclear. This CDR3 spans 13 amino acids. Trimming pared 4 bases from V and 0 bases from J, leaving 6 bases between. CDR3 sequence (DNA): TGTGCCAGCAGTTACCTGTTGAACACTGAAGCTTTCTTT. Amino acids: CASSYLLNTEAFF.

In its sample, this clonotype was seen a few times. The V and J genes are TRBV5-1 and TRBJ2-4, with D possibly being TRBD2 (6 bases). The CDR3 is 11 residues long. Germline V gene data show CDR1 as SGHRS and CDR2 as YFSETQ. Trimming took 5 bases from V and 9 from J, leaving 9 bases between them. This CDR3 is CASSGGSIQYF. CDR3 nucleotides: TGCGCCAGCAGTGGGGGGAGCATTCAGTACTTC.

This clonotype came up a few times. This chain joins TRBV6-1 and TRBJ1-2; 7 bases agree with TRBD1. The CDR3 spans 16 residues. V dropped 4 bases and J dropped 8; count of bases not matched to a gene: 16. The germline gives CDR1 MNHNS, CDR2 SASEGT. DNA of the CDR3: TGTGCCAGCAGTGCGAGGGACAGCCCAAACCTGGGGGGCTACACCTTC. As protein: CASSARDSPNLGGYTF.

This sequence joins TRBV5-6 and TRBJ1-2; D unresolved. Looked up from germline, CDR1 is SGHDT and CDR2 is YYEEEE. The CDR3 extends over 14 amino acids. V dropped 2 bases and J dropped 1 base, with 9 bases sitting between them. CDR3 sequence (DNA): TGTGCCAGCAGCTTTCGGGTGATTAACTATGGCTACACCTTC. This sequence encodes CASSFRVINYGYTF.

Of note for this clonotype: Relative to the germline gene, one junction end is altered; a read error may explain this. V usage is TRBV5-1 and J usage is TRBJ2-5; D is possibly TRBD2 (5 bases). The CDR3 runs 14 residues. Germline CDR1 reads SGHRS; CDR2 reads YFSETQ. CDR3 nucleotide sequence: TGTGCCAGCAGCTTGGGTCTAGCATTGGAGACCCAGTACTTC. As protein: CASSLGLALETQYF.

The V gene is TRBV5-1, the J gene TRBJ1-6; TRBD1 aligns across 7 bases. The trim removed 4 bases at V and 0 bases at J, leaving 4 bases unmatched. This CDR3 contains 16 residues. Looked up from germline, CDR1 is SGHRS and CDR2 is YFSETQ. The CDR3: CASSTDRRSYNSPLHF. The CDR3, as DNA: TGCGCCAGCAGCACGGACAGGCGCTCCTATAATTCACCCCTCCACTTT.

CDR3 sequence: CSARDRRTGELFF. The CDR3 DNA reads as TGCAGTGCTAGAGATAGGCGAACCGGGGAGCTGTTTTTT. The V and J genes are TRBV20-1 and TRBJ2-2; D gene uncertain. CDR1 and CDR2 from the germline V gene are DFQATT and SNEGSKA (reference sequence). The CDR3 spans 13 residues. The V end lost 0 bases, the J end lost 5 bases, and 7 bases lay between the germline ends.

The V and J genes are TRBV27 and TRBJ1-2; 9 nucleotides align to TRBD1. The CDR3 is 18 amino acids. Germline lookup yields CDR1 MNHEY and CDR2 SMNVEV (reference sequence). J gave up 2 bases and V 3 bases, and 13 bases lay outside the gene matches. The CDR3 DNA reads TGTGCCAGCAGTTTGGTCCCGGGACAGGGAATTCGGAACTATGGCTACACCTTC. Protein: CASSLVPGQGIRNYGYTF.

The rearrangement links TRBV11-1 to TRBJ2-7, with D unresolved. The CDR3 loop spans 13 amino acids. Trimming took 2 bases from V and 2 from J, leaving 7 bases between them. From germline, CDR1 is SGHAT and CDR2 FQDESV (reference sequence). CDR3 bases: TGTGCCAGCAGCTTATTCCTAGCCTACGAGCAGTACTTC. This gives the protein CASSLFLAYEQYF.

The rearrangement uses TRBV4-3 and TRBJ1-3; D may be TRBD1 (5 bases). Germline-derived CDR1 and CDR2 are LGHNA and YSLEER. V lost 0 bases and J lost 2, with 11 bases in between. The CDR3 length is 16 residues. The CDR3 DNA follows: TGCGCCAGCAGCCAAGAGATCGGAGGGGCTGGAAACACCATATATTTT. Translation: CASSQEIGGAGNTIYF.

This clonotype came up a few times. The V and J genes are TRBV6-2 or TRBV6-3 and TRBJ2-7; TRBD2 aligns across 12 bases. The V gene end was trimmed by 0 bases and the J gene end by 1 base; junction bases not matched to a gene: 13. This CDR3 is 20 amino acids long. CDR1 MNHEY and CDR2 SVGEGT come from the germline V gene. The CDR3: CASSYSPSGRAAPTSYEQYF. DNA of the CDR3: TGTGCCAGCAGTTACTCGCCTAGCGGGAGGGCCGCCCCCACTTCCTACGAGCAGTACTTC.